This is a list of T cell receptor beta chains from one sample in a study of cytomegalovirus exposure and HLA in healthy donors. Clones were read by immunoSEQ multiplex PCR, and TCRdb kept only the in-frame ones, dropping some. The profile shows roughly 190,000 clones, 65% to 85% of them singletons. The sample taken for sequencing was PBMCs. The origin of the receptors is a man aged 50-59 years in good health and CMV-seronegative. Both conserved end residues are part of each CDR3. A D gene is named only where the DNA matches it firmly. A row's size may be missing; if present it is once, few, many or a size class.

CASSISLDRAINEKLFF,TGTGCCAGTAGTATTTCTCTCGACAGGGCAATAAATGAAAAACTGTTTTTT,TRBV19,TRBD1,once,TRBJ1-4
CASSLEGGSGEQYF,TGTGCCAGCAGCTTAGAGGGAGGGTCGGGCGAGCAGTACTTC,TRBV11-2,TRBD2,.,TRBJ2-7
CASSLRTSGGRSYEQYF,TGTGCCAGCAGCCTGAGGACTAGCGGGGGACGGTCCTACGAGCAGTACTTC,TRBV7-2,TRBD2,once,TRBJ2-7
CASSTGGTGGAVQYF,TGTGCCAGTAGTACGGGAGGGACAGGGGGCGCCGTGCAGTACTTC,TRBV19,TRBD1,.,TRBJ2-7
CASSHPKGIEGYTF,TGCGCCAGCAGCCACCCCAAGGGGATTGAAGGCTACACCTTC,TRBV4-1,.,.,TRBJ1-2
CASSEANRFGGYTF,TGTGCCAGCAGTGAAGCGAATCGGTTCGGTGGCTACACCTTC,TRBV6-1,.,.,TRBJ1-2
CASSEDGGSYNEQFF,TGTGCCAGCAGTGAAGACGGAGGCTCCTACAATGAGCAGTTCTTC,TRBV2,.,many,TRBJ2-1
CASSVDREGAQYF,TGTGCCAGCAGCGTGGACAGGGAGGGGGCCCAGTACTTC,TRBV7-9,.,.,TRBJ2-5
CASSPAPGDTQYF,TGTGCCAGCAGCCCGGCCCCGGGAGATACGCAGTATTTT,TRBV7-2,.,.,TRBJ2-3
CASSQDLTDFNEKLFF,TGCGCCAGCAGCCAAGATCTAACAGATTTTAATGAAAAACTGTTTTTT,TRBV4-1,.,few,TRBJ1-4
CASNGQGLGNQPQHF,TGTGCCAGCAACGGACAGGGGCTGGGCAATCAGCCCCAGCATTTT,TRBV6-1,TRBD1,.,TRBJ1-5
CASSSYLETGDTQYF,TGTGCCAGCAGCTCCTATCTAGAGACGGGAGATACGCAGTATTTT,TRBV7-3,.,.,TRBJ2-3
CASSYSYEGGDTQYF,TGTGCCAGCAGTTACTCGTACGAAGGAGGAGATACGCAGTATTTT,TRBV6-5,.,.,TRBJ2-3
CASSRSGTDEQFF,TGTGCCAGCAGCCGCAGTGGTACCGATGAGCAGTTCTTC,TRBV11-2,.,.,TRBJ2-1
CASSQGRGSQPQHF,TGTGCCAGCTCACAAGGCAGGGGTAGTCAGCCCCAGCATTTT,TRBV18,.,.,TRBJ1-5
CSSSLAQGMNTEAFF,TGTTCCAGCAGCTTAGCACAGGGGATGAACACTGAAGCTTTCTTT,TRBV7-9,TRBD1,.,TRBJ1-1
CASRGQGHNTEAFF,TGTGCCAGCAGAGGACAGGGACATAACACTGAAGCTTTCTTT,TRBV2,TRBD1,.,TRBJ1-1
CASSQVDSQPLHF,TGCGCCAGCAGCCAAGTCGACAGTCAGCCCCTCCACTTT,TRBV4-3,.,.,TRBJ1-6
CASSLGLGGYTF,TGTGCCAGCAGCTTAGGCCTCGGGGGCTACACCTTC,TRBV7-2,.,.,TRBJ1-2
CASSRDREDEQYF,TGCGCCAGCAGCCGGGACAGAGAGGACGAGCAGTACTTC,TRBV5-1,TRBD1,.,TRBJ2-7
CASKKGSEEYYGYTF,TGTGCCAGCAAGAAAGGATCTGAGGAATACTATGGCTACACCTTC,TRBV2,.,.,TRBJ1-2
CAISEAGTGTNTEAFF,TGTGCCATCAGTGAAGCCGGGACAGGGACGAACACTGAAGCTTTCTTT,TRBV10-3,TRBD1,.,TRBJ1-1
CASSLASSYNEQFF,TGTGCCAGCAGCTTGGCGAGCTCCTACAATGAGCAGTTCTTC,TRBV5-4,.,.,TRBJ2-1
CASSRRGGLRSGANVLTF,TGTGCCAGCAGCCGACGTGGGGGCCTTCGCTCTGGGGCCAACGTCCTGACTTTC,TRBV6-7,.,.,TRBJ2-6
CASSVEGTAFYEQYF,TGTGCCAGCAGCGTAGAGGGGACAGCGTTTTACGAGCAGTACTTC,TRBV9,TRBD1,.,TRBJ2-7
CASSQGGGLGLFF,TGCGCCAGCAGCCAAGGGGGGGGCCTAGGGCTGTTTTTT,TRBV4-1,.,.,TRBJ2-2
CASQPKGAGYGYTF,TGTGCCAGCCAGCCGAAGGGGGCGGGGTATGGCTACACCTTC,TRBV6-5,TRBD1,.,TRBJ1-2
CASSLGQVQETQYF,TGCGCCAGCAGCTTAGGACAGGTCCAAGAGACCCAGTACTTC,TRBV5-1,TRBD1,.,TRBJ2-5
CASSSGTGLGYTF,TGTGCCAGCAGCTCCGGGACAGGGCTTGGCTACACCTTC,TRBV7-2,TRBD1,.,TRBJ1-2
CASSQDLGANTEAFF,TGCGCCAGCAGCCAAGATCTAGGGGCAAACACTGAAGCTTTCTTT,TRBV4-1,.,.,TRBJ1-1
CASSFRPGQRNIQYF,TGTGCCAGCAGTTTCCGGCCGGGACAAAGAAACATTCAGTACTTC,TRBV28,.,.,TRBJ2-4
CASSPLAELNEKLFF,TGTGCCAGCAGCCCCTTAGCAGAACTTAATGAAAAACTGTTTTTT,TRBV7-9,.,.,TRBJ1-4
CASSIGGPGRTEAFF,TGTGCCAGCAGTATCGGGGGGCCAGGTCGCACTGAAGCTTTCTTT,TRBV25-1,.,.,TRBJ1-1
CASSVRGGRAYEQYF,TGTGCCAGCAGTGTTCGAGGAGGGAGGGCCTACGAGCAGTACTTC,TRBV2,TRBD2,.,TRBJ2-7
CASSPTGPSYNEQFF,TGTGCCAGCAGCCCGACAGGGCCCTCCTACAATGAGCAGTTCTTC,TRBV5-4,TRBD1,.,TRBJ2-1
CASSSDRGETQYF,TGTGCCAGCAGCTCCGATCGGGGAGAGACCCAGTACTTC,TRBV11-3,.,few,TRBJ2-5
CASSQGPGEQYF,TGTGCCAGCAGTCAGGGGCCTGGCGAGCAGTACTTC,TRBV25-1,.,.,TRBJ2-7
CASSFDRLNTEAFF,TGTGCCAGCAGCTTCGACAGGCTAAACACTGAAGCTTTCTTT,TRBV7-2,.,.,TRBJ1-1
CASSHEQGYEQYF,TGCGCCAGCAGCCATGAACAGGGTTACGAGCAGTACTTC,TRBV4-3,.,.,TRBJ2-7
CASQGQPQETQYF,TGTGCCTCCCAGGGCCAGCCACAAGAGACCCAGTACTTC,TRBV6-5,.,.,TRBJ2-5